Listed below are T cell receptor beta chains from one sample, sequenced in a study of blood T cells in healthy people across ages. TCRdb re-analysed the 5' RACE reads in MiXCR, keeping a single row per CDR3 protein. Among 1.4 million to 1.5 million distinct CDR3 sequences, 42% were seen once, and the ten largest hold 7.9%. The source material was blood. The receptors stem from a woman aged 18 to 35 in good health. Both conserved end residues are part of each CDR3. The D gene is left open where the match is weak. Only part of the rows carry a size: once, few, many, or a class if the clone is expanded.

D	V	J	size	DNA	CDR3
NA	TRBV6-6	TRBJ2-1	NA	TGTGCCAGCAGTCGGACGGCCTACAATGAGCAGTTCTTC	CASSRTAYNEQFF
NA	TRBV6-2/TRBV6-3	TRBJ2-5	NA	TGTGCCAGCAGAACATCACTCCGGGAGACCCAGTACTTC	CASRTSLRETQYF
TRBD2	TRBV2	TRBJ2-4	NA	TGTGCCAGCGTCGGGACTAGCGGGAGACCGCTCAGTGTAGAGCAGTACTTC	CASVGTSGRPLSVEQYF
NA	TRBV14	TRBJ2-7	NA	TGTGCCAGCAGCCAATGGACGCAGGGTTACTACGAGCAGTACTTC	CASSQWTQGYYEQYF
TRBD2	TRBV4-1	TRBJ2-7	few	TGCGCCAGCAGCCAACCTACTAGCGACTACGAGCAGTACTTC	CASSQPTSDYEQYF
TRBD1	TRBV27	TRBJ1-2	NA	TGTGCCAGCAGTCGTGGTTCGACAGGGGGGTGGCTCTATGGCTACACCTTC	CASSRGSTGGWLYGYTF
NA	TRBV6-5	TRBJ1-6	NA	TGTGCCAGCGGAGATAATAATTCACCCCTCCACTTT	CASGDNNSPLHF
TRBD1	TRBV6-5	TRBJ2-5	few	TGTGCCAGCAGTTTACAGGGGTCGGTCGTGGAGACCCAGTACTTC	CASSLQGSVVETQYF
TRBD1	TRBV10-3	TRBJ2-7	few	TGTGCCATCCGCCCCGGGACAGATTACTACGAGCAGTACTTC	CAIRPGTDYYEQYF
NA	TRBV5-1	TRBJ2-3	NA	TGCGCCAGCAGCTTGAAACAGGTCGGAGATACGCAGTATTTT	CASSLKQVGDTQYF
TRBD2	TRBV24-1	TRBJ2-1	NA	TGTGCCACCAGTGATGCCAACGGGAGGGCCTCGAATGAGCAGTTCTTC	CATSDANGRASNEQFF
NA	TRBV27	TRBJ2-1	few	TGTGCCAGCGGAGAGGCGGGAAACTACTACAATGAGCAGTTCTTC	CASGEAGNYYNEQFF
NA	TRBV20-1	TRBJ2-3	NA	TGCAGTGCTAGAGATCCGTTGTCCAGCCCAGGGCTCAGCACAGATACGCAGTATTTT	CSARDPLSSPGLSTDTQYF
NA	TRBV6-5	TRBJ1-5	NA	TGTGCCAGTGGACAGTTCAATCAGCCCCAGCATTTT	CASGQFNQPQHF
TRBD1	TRBV6-5	TRBJ2-1	few	TGTGCCAGCAGTTTGGACAGGCGGGAGCAGTTCTTC	CASSLDRREQFF
TRBD1	TRBV27	TRBJ1-6	few	TGTGCCAGCAGTCCGTACAGGGGAAATTCACCCCTCCACTTT	CASSPYRGNSPLHF
NA	TRBV20-1	TRBJ2-5	NA	TGCAGTGCCCCTACGCTAGAGACCCAGTACTTC	CSAPTLETQYF
TRBD2	TRBV29-1	TRBJ2-7	many	TGCAGCGTTGAAAGGAGCGGGAGAAGTACGGGCGAGCAGTACTTC	CSVERSGRSTGEQYF
NA	TRBV20-1	TRBJ1-1	NA	TGCAGTGCTCCAGCGAGTGGGGTCGGTCCTGAAGCTTTCTTT	CSAPASGVGPEAFF
NA	TRBV7-2	TRBJ2-4	few	TGTGCCAGCAGCTTAGTAAGGGAAAACATTCAGTACTTC	CASSLVRENIQYF
NA	TRBV6-6	TRBJ1-1	NA	TGTGCCAGCAGTTGGGATCGTACTATGAACACTGAAGCTTTCTTT	CASSWDRTMNTEAFF
TRBD1	TRBV7-9	TRBJ1-2	NA	TGTGCCAGCAGTCCCGGCTCGGGACAGGGCCTCAGGGACACCTTC	CASSPGSGQGLRDTF
NA	TRBV18	TRBJ2-5	few	TGTGCCAGCTCACGCCCTCTCGGGGAAGAGACCCAGTACTTC	CASSRPLGEETQYF
TRBD2	TRBV3-1	TRBJ2-7	NA	TGTGCCAGCAGCCAGGGGACTAGCGGGCAAAATGAGCAGTACTTC	CASSQGTSGQNEQYF
NA	TRBV3-1	TRBJ1-2	few	TGTGCCAGCAGCGCGGACAGCCTTTCCGAGGACTATGGCTACACCTTC	CASSADSLSEDYGYTF
TRBD2	TRBV10-3	TRBJ2-1	few	TGTGCCATCAGTGAGCCCCCAGCGGGGGGGGAAGGGGAGCAGTTCTTC	CAISEPPAGGEGEQFF
NA	TRBV20-1	TRBJ1-2	few	TGCAGTGCTTTACAGGGCGGGAACTATGGCTACACCTTC	CSALQGGNYGYTF
TRBD2	TRBV5-1	TRBJ2-5	NA	TGCGCCAGCAGAACTAGCGGGCACCAAGAGACCCAGTACTTC	CASRTSGHQETQYF
NA	TRBV6-6	TRBJ2-5	NA	TGTGCCAGCAGTGACGGAGGGGGCGCAGAGACCCAGTACTTC	CASSDGGGAETQYF
NA	TRBV4-1	TRBJ1-5	few	TGCGCCAGCAGCCAAGATCTGGGGGATAGTCAGCCCCAGCATTTT	CASSQDLGDSQPQHF
TRBD2	TRBV12-3/TRBV12-4	TRBJ2-7	many	TGTGCCAGCAGTCCTACTAGCGGTAGCTCCTACGAGCAGTACTTC	CASSPTSGSSYEQYF
TRBD1	TRBV24-1	TRBJ2-1	NA	TGTGCCACCAGTGATTCGCCCAGACAGGGGGCAAACAATGAGCAGTTCTTC	CATSDSPRQGANNEQFF
NA	TRBV20-1	TRBJ2-1	NA	TGCAGCCGCCCCGCAGGGGCGGGCGAGCAGTTCTTC	CSRPAGAGEQFF
NA	TRBV7-2	TRBJ2-3	NA	TGTGCCAGCAGCACGGGTCTCGAGGGTACGCAGTATTTT	CASSTGLEGTQYF
TRBD1	TRBV5-4	TRBJ1-2	NA	TGTGCCAGCAGCCCCGACAGAACAGGGGACTATGGCTACACCTTC	CASSPDRTGDYGYTF
NA	TRBV27	TRBJ1-2	few	TGTGCCAGCAGTTTACAGGGCCCAACGTATGGCTACACCTTC	CASSLQGPTYGYTF
TRBD1	TRBV27	TRBJ2-7	few	TGTGCCAGCAGTTTAGAAGTGGGACAGGGACAATACGAGCAGTACTTC	CASSLEVGQGQYEQYF
NA	TRBV4-1	TRBJ2-1	many	TGCGCCAGCGGCGAGGGCAATGAGCAGTTCTTC	CASGEGNEQFF
TRBD2	TRBV7-2	TRBJ2-5	NA	TGTGCCAGCAGCTTAGCGGGGTCCCCTAGCGGGCGGGTAGAGACCCAGTACTTC	CASSLAGSPSGRVETQYF
NA	TRBV2	TRBJ1-2	few	TGTGCCAGCAGTGAAATGGGGACTGGCTACACCTTC	CASSEMGTGYTF
NA	TRBV28	TRBJ1-5	NA	TGTGCCACCACCTGGGGCAATCAGCCCCAGCATTTT	CATTWGNQPQHF
TRBD2	TRBV6-4	TRBJ2-7	once	TGTGCCAGCAGTCCTATAGCGGGAGGCACATACGAGCAGTACTTC	CASSPIAGGTYEQYF
NA	TRBV20-1	TRBJ2-1	NA	TGCAGTCCCAGGGGGGAATTTGGGAATGAGCAGTTCTTC	CSPRGEFGNEQFF
TRBD1	TRBV6-2/TRBV6-3	TRBJ2-3	NA	TGTGCCAGCAGTTACTCGATTTATGCCGCTAATACAGGGGAAGGGGCAGATACGCAGTATTTT	CASSYSIYAANTGEGADTQYF
TRBD2	TRBV3-1	TRBJ2-3	NA	TGTGCCAGCAGCCAAGGCAGCGGGGCCAATACGCAGTATTTT	CASSQGSGANTQYF
NA	TRBV14	TRBJ2-3	few	TGTGCCAGCAGCCAATTTCGCCTAATGGCAGATACGCAGTATTTT	CASSQFRLMADTQYF
NA	TRBV4-2	TRBJ1-3	NA	TGTGCCAGCAGCCATGACACGAGCTCTGGAAACACCATATATTTT	CASSHDTSSGNTIYF
NA	TRBV10-2	TRBJ2-5	NA	TGCGCCAGCGATCCGGGACGGGGTAGGGAGACCCAGTACTTC	CASDPGRGRETQYF
TRBD2	TRBV7-9	TRBJ2-2	few	TGTGCCAGCCACCCGGGGACTACCTCAGGCACCGGGGAGCTGTTTTTT	CASHPGTTSGTGELFF
NA	TRBV6-1	TRBJ2-3	few	TGTGCCAGCAGTGAACCGGGAGAGACAGATACGCAGTATTTT	CASSEPGETDTQYF
NA	TRBV6-4	TRBJ2-7	many	TGTGCCAGCAGTGGGGCTAGCCACAATGAGCAGTACTTC	CASSGASHNEQYF
NA	TRBV27	TRBJ2-1	NA	TGTGCCAGCACCCTAAGAGGGGCGTACAATGAGCAGTTCTTC	CASTLRGAYNEQFF